The 4 T cell receptor beta chains below all came from one sample that was sequenced in a study of cytotoxic CD8 clonotypes in ibrutinib-treated CLL. Measured with immunoSEQ multiplex PCR; TCRdb has only the in-frame clones, and not every one. Of about 250,000 clones in the sample, around 70% were seen once. This sample comprised PBMCs, obtained after 24 months of ibrutinib treatment. The receptors stem from a human donor with chronic lymphocytic leukemia.

This clone was seen a few times. This chain connects TRBV10-3 to TRBJ1-5; maybe TRBD1 (5 bases). There are 16 residues in the CDR3. Germline V CDR1 and CDR2: ENHRY, SYGVKD. V gave up 0 bases and J gave up 6 bases, with 15 bases separating them. CDR3 region: CAISESGRQGGQPQHF. The CDR3 DNA sequence: TGTGCCATCAGTGAGTCGGGTCGGCAGGGTGGTCAGCCCCAGCATTTT.

The count of this clone is one. The chain couples TRBV7-9 to TRBJ1-1; 8 positions agree with TRBD1. Unmatched junction bases numbered 6, after V lost 3 bases and J lost 0 bases. In germline, CDR1 is SEHNR, CDR2 FQNEAQ (reference sequence). The CDR3 is made up of 16 amino acids. The CDR3 DNA is TGTGCCAGCAGCTTGAGGCAGGGGGCCCTGAACACTGAAGCTTTCTTT. As protein: CASSLRQGALNTEAFF.

The V gene is TRBV18, the J gene TRBJ1-2; weak D call: TRBD1 (6 bases). Germline V gene data show CDR1 as KGHSH and CDR2 as LQKENI. The CDR3 length is 14 residues. V gave up 2 bases and J gave up 2 bases, with 9 bases separating them. CDR3 sequence: CASSPDGTNYGYTF. Written as DNA, the CDR3 is TGTGCCAGCTCACCAGACGGGACAAACTATGGCTACACCTTC.

Here the CDR3 DNA reads TGTGCCAGCAACCCTGGCGGCACCTACGAGCAGTACTTC. Protein: CASNPGGTYEQYF. V usage is TRBV28 and J usage is TRBJ2-7, with D unresolved. The germline V gene encodes CDR1 MDHEN and CDR2 SYDVKM. The V end was cut by 7 bases, the J end by 2 bases, with 12 bases between. The CDR3 totals 13 residues.